The 15 T cell receptor beta chains in this list originate from one sample, sequenced in a study of cytomegalovirus exposure and HLA in healthy donors. 60 Vbeta and 13 Jbeta primers were used in PCR. TCRdb's table, derived via immunoSEQ multiplex PCR, lists solely in-frame clones and lacks some. The table records 150,000 or so clones, more than 70% of them present only once. Sequencing was done on a sample of PBMCs. The receptors were gathered from a man aged 25-45 years in good health and CMV-seronegative.

The chain employs TRBV19 and TRBJ2-7; D possibly corresponds to TRBD2 (5 bases). V was cut by 5 bases and J by 2 bases, with 10 bases left in between. Germline V lookup: CDR1 LNHDA, CDR2 SQIVND (reference sequence). The CDR3 contains 13 residues. DNA of the CDR3: TGTGCCAGTAGTCCCGGGGTTACCTACGAGCAGTACTTC. The encoded protein is CASSPGVTYEQYF.

V gene TRBV5-6 combines with J gene TRBJ2-3; tentatively, D is TRBD1 (5 bases). Looked up from germline, CDR1 is SGHDT and CDR2 is YYEEEE. V shed 2 bases and J shed 4 bases, with 5 bases lying between them. The CDR3 is 12 amino acids. The CDR3 sequence: CASSFRADTQYF. In DNA, the CDR3 is TGTGCCAGCAGCTTCAGGGCAGATACGCAGTATTTT. The whole variable domain, remainder taken from reference TRBV5-6 and TRBJ2-3, is DAGVTQSPTHLIKTRGQQVTLRCSPKSGHDTVSWYQQALGQGPQFIFQYYEEEERQRGNFPDRFSGHQFPNYSSELNVNALLLGDSALYLCASSFRADTQYFGPGTRLTVL.

This clone was picked up one time. The gene calls are TRBV7-6 and TRBJ2-7, with D maybe TRBD1 (6 bases). Germline CDR1 reads SGHVS; CDR2 reads FNYEAQ. V lost 5 bases and J 0 bases, leaving 11 bases between the germline ends. CDR3 length: 14 residues. The CDR3 sequence: CASSVGHSSYEQYF. In DNA form, the CDR3 reads TGTGCCAGCAGCGTGGGACATAGCTCCTACGAGCAGTACTTC.

The genes are TRBV11-1 and TRBJ2-7, with D possibly being TRBD1 (5 bases). Per the germline V gene, CDR1 is SGHAT and CDR2 is FQDESV (reference sequence). CDR3 length: 13 amino acids. Trimming pared 3 bases from V and 2 bases from J, leaving 8 bases between. CDR3 residues: CASSFSGTYEQYF. The CDR3 DNA follows: TGTGCCAGCAGCTTTTCAGGGACCTACGAGCAGTACTTC.

This clone occurred a few times. The rearrangement links TRBV10-3 to TRBJ2-2; D remains ambiguous. This CDR3 is built from 12 residues. The V gene's germline CDR1 is ENHRY and CDR2 SYGVKD. Trimming took 6 bases from V and 5 from J, leaving 7 bases between them. CDR3 nucleotide sequence: TGTGCCATCAGCCCTCGGACCGGGGAGCTGTTTTTT. This encodes CAISPRTGELFF.

This rearrangement joins TRBV7-6 to TRBJ2-3; 7 bases line up with TRBD1. Germline lookup yields CDR1 SGHVS and CDR2 FNYEAQ. This CDR3 has 15 residues. J gave up 2 bases and V 5 bases, and 7 bases lay outside the gene matches. This chain's CDR3 is CASSARQGNTDTQYF. CDR3 nucleotide sequence: TGTGCCAGCAGCGCGCGACAGGGTAACACAGATACGCAGTATTTT.

V and J are TRBV5-1 and TRBJ2-1, with unresolved D. The ends were cut back, 4 bases at V and 6 bases at J, with 5 bases in the middle. The CDR3 is 11 amino acids. From germline, CDR1 is SGHRS and CDR2 YFSETQ. The CDR3, as DNA: TGCGCCAGCAGCATACTCAATGAGCAGTTCTTC. This sequence encodes CASSILNEQFF.

This chain links TRBV6-5 with TRBJ2-7; TRBD2 aligns across 8 bases. Germline V gene data show CDR1 as MNHEY and CDR2 as SVGAGI. This CDR3 comprises 14 residues. The J segment lost 4 bases and the V segment lost 8 bases, leaving 10 bases of the junction unmatched. The DNA of the CDR3 is TGTGCCAGCGGACGGGGGGGGGCGGATTACGAGCAGTACTTC. It encodes CASGRGGADYEQYF.

This chain uses TRBV21-1 with TRBJ2-4; TRBD1, as called in the table, went unchecked against the DNA. TRBV21-1 is a pseudogene. The CDR3 loop spans 15 amino acids. The CDR3 loop reads CASSIRRGLKNIQYF. The CDR3 DNA follows: TGTGCCAGCAGCATAAGGAGGGGGCTCAAAAACATTCAGTACTTC.

The chain has TRBV7-6 and TRBJ1-2, with D possibly being TRBD1 (6 bases). Trimming pared 5 bases from V and 2 bases from J, leaving 12 bases between. Germline assignment: CDR1 SGHVS and CDR2 FNYEAQ. The CDR3 extends over 14 amino acids. CDR3 loop: CASSPVTGNYGYTF. Here the CDR3 DNA reads TGTGCCAGCAGCCCCGTGACAGGCAACTATGGCTACACCTTC.

The V and J genes are TRBV15 and TRBJ1-2; the match to TRBD1 covers 8 bases. CDR1 is LNHNV and CDR2 is YYDKDF in the germline V gene (reference sequence). After removal of 1 base from V and 1 base from J, the junction contained 8 bases not matched to a gene. This CDR3 contains 17 residues. The CDR3 nucleotides read TGTGCCACCAGCAGAGGTCCCGGGGACAGGAATAACTATGGCTACACCTTC. It translates to CATSRGPGDRNNYGYTF.

The V call is TRBV6-1, the J call TRBJ1-2; D is perhaps TRBD1 (5 bases). The germline gives CDR1 MNHNS, CDR2 SASEGT. The germline V and J ends were trimmed by 2 bases and 8 bases, with 9 bases remaining between them. The CDR3 is 12 amino acids. The DNA of the CDR3 is TGTGCCAGCAGTGAACCAGGGCGGGGCTACACCTTC. Amino acids: CASSEPGRGYTF.

The J gene is TRBJ2-3, the V gene TRBV13, with TRBD2 as a possible D gene (5 bases). V dropped 0 bases and J dropped 1 base, with 5 bases sitting between them. The CDR3 is made up of 14 amino acids. Germline-derived CDR1 and CDR2 are PRHDT and FYEKMQ (reference sequence). CDR3: CASSLGLGTDTQYF. CDR3 sequence (DNA): TGTGCCAGCAGCTTAGGACTAGGCACAGATACGCAGTATTTT.

The rearrangement uses TRBV2 and TRBJ1-1; D possibly corresponds to TRBD1 (5 bases). The CDR3 consists of 14 residues. Deletions cut 7 bases from V and 6 bases from J, with 18 bases between. Germline V gene data show CDR1 as SNHLY and CDR2 as FYNNEI. CDR3 nucleotides: TGTGCCAGCATAACGGAGCAGGGAAGCGCTGAAGCTTTCTTT. Its protein is CASITEQGSAEAFF.

V usage is TRBV6-4 and J usage is TRBJ2-3, with 10 bases identical to TRBD2. Germline CDR1 is MRHNA and CDR2 is SNTAGT. V shed 3 bases and J 2 bases; nucleotides not matched to a gene: 2. The CDR3 spans 15 residues. The CDR3: CASSETSGATDTQYF. The CDR3 coding sequence is TGTGCCAGCAGTGAAACTAGCGGGGCCACAGATACGCAGTATTTT.